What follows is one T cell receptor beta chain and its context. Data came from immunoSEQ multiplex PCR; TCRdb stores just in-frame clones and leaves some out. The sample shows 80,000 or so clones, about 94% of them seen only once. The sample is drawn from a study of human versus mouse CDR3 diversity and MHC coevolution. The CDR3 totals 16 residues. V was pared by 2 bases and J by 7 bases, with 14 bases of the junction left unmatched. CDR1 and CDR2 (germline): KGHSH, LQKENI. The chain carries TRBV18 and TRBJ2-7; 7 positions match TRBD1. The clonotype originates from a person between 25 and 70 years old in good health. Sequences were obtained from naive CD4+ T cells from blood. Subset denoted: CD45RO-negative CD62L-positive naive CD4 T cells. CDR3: CASSPYSPGQSTEQYF. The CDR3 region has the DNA TGTGCCAGCTCACCATATTCCCCGGGACAGTCTACGGAGCAGTACTTC.